This entry lists 10 T cell receptor beta chains sequenced from one sample in a study of blood T cell repertoires in COVID-19. TCRdb keeps only in-frame clones here, not all; method: immunoSEQ multiplex PCR. The sample shows 250,000 to 350,000 clones, roughly 90% of them seen only once. Material for sequencing was PBMCs or T cells enriched from blood (not recorded which). The receptors were sampled from a woman younger than 45 who had recovered from COVID-19.

This clone was counted between two and nine times. The chain is built from TRBV7-9 and TRBJ1-4; the D gene is possibly TRBD1 (5 bases). Per germline, CDR1 SEHNR and CDR2 FQNEAQ (reference sequence). The CDR3 contains 14 residues. V was clipped by 3 bases and J by 8 bases, with 13 bases between them. This CDR3 is CASSFGGGEEKLFF. As DNA, the CDR3 is TGTGCCAGCAGCTTTGGGGGAGGCGAGGAAAAACTGTTTTTT.

This sequence joins TRBV6-4 and TRBJ1-1; tentative D call: TRBD1 (6 bases). The CDR3 sequence is 14 residues long. V was clipped by 7 bases and J by 4 bases, with 16 bases between them. CDR1 is MRHNA and CDR2 is SNTAGT in the germline V gene. The CDR3: CASNPTGGLTEAFF. CDR3 DNA sequence: TGTGCCAGCAATCCTACGGGGGGCCTCACTGAAGCTTTCTTT.

The rearrangement uses TRBV24-1 and TRBJ1-1, with D tentatively TRBD1 (6 bases). V was cut by 7 bases and J by 4 bases, with 15 bases left in between. Germline lookup yields CDR1 KGHDR and CDR2 SFDVKD. The CDR3 contains 14 residues. The CDR3 loop reads CATSVGGPSTEAFF. The CDR3 DNA is TGTGCCACCAGCGTGGGGGGGCCGAGCACTGAAGCTTTCTTT.

This sequence joins TRBV2 and TRBJ1-5; perhaps TRBD1 as D (6 bases). Trimming took 5 bases from V and 9 from J, leaving 20 bases between them. CDR1 is SNHLY and CDR2 is FYNNEI in the germline V gene. This CDR3 contains 15 residues. The CDR3 spells CASSNGQNLGPPQHF. DNA for the CDR3: TGTGCCAGCAGTAATGGACAGAACCTAGGTCCGCCCCAGCATTTT.

The chain links TRBV9 to TRBJ2-7, with 9 bases matching TRBD2. With V trimmed by 0 bases and J by 6 bases, 7 bases remained unmatched. Germline CDR1 and CDR2: SGDLS and YYNGEE. The CDR3 extends over 15 amino acids. This CDR3 is CASSVDGGGAVEQYF. The DNA of the CDR3 is TGTGCCAGCAGCGTAGATGGCGGGGGGGCCGTCGAGCAGTACTTC.

CDR3 region: CASRAGGTKNIQYF. CDR3 DNA: TGTGCCAGTAGAGCGGGAGGAACCAAAAACATTCAGTACTTC. V usage is TRBV6-5 and J usage is TRBJ2-4; 9 bases agree with TRBD2. CDR1 and CDR2 (germline): MNHEY, SVGAGI. This CDR3 has 14 amino acids. V shed 9 bases and J 2 bases; nucleotides not matched to a gene: 5.

The V gene is TRBV9, the J gene TRBJ2-3; D possibly corresponds to TRBD2 (5 bases). Germline-derived CDR1 and CDR2 are SGDLS and YYNGEE. The CDR3 is 14 amino acids. Deletions cut 0 bases from V and 4 bases from J, with 9 bases between. This chain's CDR3 is CASSVVASPDTQYF. The CDR3 coding sequence is TGTGCCAGCAGCGTAGTGGCTAGCCCAGATACGCAGTATTTT.

The rearrangement links TRBV12-3 or TRBV12-4 to TRBJ1-4; D is unclear. The CDR3 has 12 amino acids. Trimming stripped 1 base from V and 10 bases from J, with 7 bases between. The CDR3 nucleotides are TGTGCCAGCAGTTTAGTAGCGAGAAAACTGTTTTTT. This gives the protein CASSLVARKLFF.

This rearrangement joins TRBV7-9 to TRBJ2-1; 9 bases are a match to TRBD2. Trimming removed 4 bases from V and 4 bases from J; junction bases left unmatched: 8. The CDR3 contains 16 residues. Germline V CDR1 and CDR2: SEHNR, FQNEAQ (reference sequence). CDR3 sequence reads: CASSSLAGAFYNEQFF. CDR3 in DNA: TGTGCCAGCAGCTCCTTAGCGGGGGCCTTTTACAATGAGCAGTTCTTC.

This chain links TRBV19 with TRBJ1-1; 7 nucleotides agree with TRBD1. The CDR3 runs to 17 residues. Germline CDR1 and CDR2: LNHDA and SQIVND (reference sequence). V gave up 8 bases and J gave up 0 bases; unmatched junction bases: 15. The CDR3, as DNA: TGTGCCAGTGCTCATTCTCCGGGACAGATGATGAACACTGAAGCTTTCTTT. It is translated as CASAHSPGQMMNTEAFF.